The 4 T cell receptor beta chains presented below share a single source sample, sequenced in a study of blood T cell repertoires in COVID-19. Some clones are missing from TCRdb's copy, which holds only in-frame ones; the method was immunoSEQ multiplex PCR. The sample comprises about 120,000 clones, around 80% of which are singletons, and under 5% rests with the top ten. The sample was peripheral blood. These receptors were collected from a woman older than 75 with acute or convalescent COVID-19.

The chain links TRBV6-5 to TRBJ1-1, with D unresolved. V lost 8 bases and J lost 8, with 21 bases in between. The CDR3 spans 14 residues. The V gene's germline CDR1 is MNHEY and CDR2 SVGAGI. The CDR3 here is CASAVRRSSTEAFF. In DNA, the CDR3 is TGTGCCAGCGCTGTCCGGAGGAGCTCCACGGAAGCTTTCTTT.

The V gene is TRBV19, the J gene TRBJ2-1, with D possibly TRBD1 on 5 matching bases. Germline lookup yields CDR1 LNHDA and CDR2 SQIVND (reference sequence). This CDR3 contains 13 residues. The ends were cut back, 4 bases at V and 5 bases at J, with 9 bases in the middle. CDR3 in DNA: TGTGCCAGTAGTAACAGGAGAAACAATGAGCAGTTCTTC. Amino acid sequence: CASSNRRNNEQFF.

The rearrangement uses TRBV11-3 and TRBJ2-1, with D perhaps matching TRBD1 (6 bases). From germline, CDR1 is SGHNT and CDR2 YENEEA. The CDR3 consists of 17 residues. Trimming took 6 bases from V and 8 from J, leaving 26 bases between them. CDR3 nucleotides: TGTGCCAGCAGTGCCCATAAAGGGACACTCCGAAGGGATGAGCAGTTCTTC. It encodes CASSAHKGTLRRDEQFF. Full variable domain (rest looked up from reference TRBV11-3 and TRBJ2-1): EAGVVQSPRYKIIEKKQPVAFWCNPISGHNTLYWYLQNLGQGPELLIRYENEEAVDDSQLPKDRFSAERLKGVDSTLKIQPAELGDSAVYLCASSAHKGTLRRDEQFFGPGTRLTVL.

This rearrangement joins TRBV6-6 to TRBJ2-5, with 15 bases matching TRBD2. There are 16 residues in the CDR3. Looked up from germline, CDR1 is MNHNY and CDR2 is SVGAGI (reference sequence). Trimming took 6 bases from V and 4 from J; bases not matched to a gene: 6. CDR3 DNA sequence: TGTGCCAGCAGGCCCCCGGGACTAGCGGGAGGAGAGACCCAGTACTTC. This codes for CASRPPGLAGGETQYF.